Listed below are T cell receptor beta chains from one sample, sequenced in a study of blood T cell repertoires in COVID-19. Measured with immunoSEQ multiplex PCR; TCRdb has only the in-frame clones, and not every one. The data hold more than 350,000 clones, with 88% observed a single time. The sequencing input was PBMCs or T cells enriched from blood (not recorded which). The receptors come from a young woman who had been exposed to COVID-19. Both conserved end residues are part of each CDR3. The order of the fields is V gene, J gene, CDR3 protein.

TRBV2	TRBJ2-2	CASSELAGINTGELFF
TRBV28	TRBJ2-2	CASSLFGRDGELFF
TRBV3-1/TRBV3-2	TRBJ1-3	CAAGGFSGNTIYF
TRBV9	TRBJ1-4	CASSALPQGAGEKLFF
TRBV5-1	TRBJ2-1	CASRQGSMSYNEQFF
TRBV27	TRBJ2-7	CASGTSGRISYEQYF
TRBV2	TRBJ1-2	CASSHESRAYGYTF
TRBV6-5	TRBJ1-1	CASRAVTGNTEAFF
TRBV11-2	TRBJ2-1	CASSPRDEQFF
TRBV19	TRBJ1-2	CASSTQRGYTF
TRBV7-2	TRBJ2-3	CASTGQGGGGGQYF
TRBV19	TRBJ2-3	CASSPDSTTDTQYF
TRBV10-2	TRBJ1-6	CASSEPGESPLHF
TRBV2	TRBJ1-2	CASSERSYGYTF
TRBV5-1	TRBJ2-7	CTSRSGQGASGEQYF
TRBV19	TRBJ2-3	CASSPSAGVTDTQYF
TRBV4-1	TRBJ1-2	CASSQDSREANYGYTF
TRBV25-1	TRBJ1-2	CASSERGSINYGYTF
TRBV9	TRBJ2-7	CASSVAPGDIGYEQYF
TRBV7-9	TRBJ2-2	CASSPRYTGELFF
TRBV5-4	TRBJ2-2	CASSFRRDANTGELFF
TRBV27	TRBJ2-7	CASRSAGVYYEQYF
TRBV7-2	TRBJ2-7	CASSLESGLGYEQYF
TRBV7-9	TRBJ2-3	CASSFRGGQASTGTQYF
TRBV19	TRBJ2-7	CASSIAGLVYEQYF
TRBV19	TRBJ1-4	CASSVGTDIGKLFF
TRBV7-6	TRBJ2-3	CASSLGTSSPRDTQYF
TRBV5-1	TRBJ1-1	CASSLEITRTEAFF
TRBV5-4	TRBJ2-7	CASSSPGTGASYEQYF
TRBV2	TRBJ2-7	CASSVGTAAYEQYF
TRBV27	TRBJ2-1	CATPPPTFGDEQFF
TRBV4-1	TRBJ1-3	CASSPNWSGNTIYF
TRBV5-1	TRBJ1-3	CASSLASGGSGNTIYF
TRBV11-1	TRBJ2-5	CASSLAAGTSASGTQYF
TRBV7-2	TRBJ1-4	CASSLGDRGFEKLFF
TRBV7-9	TRBJ2-1	CASSSLGLAGEEQFF
TRBV12-3/TRBV12-4	TRBJ2-5	CASSFTLAQTQYF
TRBV21-1	TRBJ1-4	CASSKAGGSGQGRVSTNEKLFF
TRBV27	TRBJ1-6	CASSYIQGSVGNSPLHF
TRBV28	TRBJ1-1	CASSSDRASAFF
TRBV6-5	TRBJ2-7	CANARQAGYEQYF